The 24 T cell receptor beta chains listed next were all sequenced from one sample in a study of radiation and T cells in renal cell carcinoma. Treatment here: treatment-naive control, cytoreductive nephrectomy. Profiling relied on immunoSEQ multiplex PCR, and the TCRdb table lists in-frame clones only, not all of them. The data contain some 25,000 clones, about 62% of them singletons. The sequencing used tumor tissue, collected from a patient whose treatment was nephrectomy without radiotherapy. These receptors all come from a man between 35 and 55 years old with renal cell carcinoma.

This clone was detected only once. This chain uses TRBV9 with TRBJ1-1; D not resolved. The CDR3 covers 14 residues. Germline V gene lookup returns CDR1 SGDLS and CDR2 YYNGEE. Trimming took 1 base from V and 3 from J, leaving 10 bases between them. The CDR3 DNA reads TGTGCCAGCAGCGTACAGTGGTCGGACACTGAAGCTTTCTTT. Translated, it gives CASSVQWSDTEAFF. The whole variable domain, filled in from reference TRBV9 and TRBJ1-1, reads DSGVTQTPKHLITATGQRVTLRCSPRSGDLSVYWYQQSLDQGLQFLIQYYNGEERAKGNILERFSAQQFPDLHSELNLSSLELGDSALYFCASSVQWSDTEAFFGQGTRLTVV.

The rearrangement joins TRBV5-1 to TRBJ2-1; the D is unclear. The CDR3 length is 12 residues. The germline V gene has CDR1 SGHRS and CDR2 YFSETQ. V was pared by 4 bases and J by 5 bases, with 7 bases between. The CDR3 region is CASSPPDNEQFF. DNA for the CDR3: TGCGCCAGCAGCCCCCCGGACAATGAGCAGTTCTTC.

Comment on this clone: Other DNA sequences in this specimen translate into the identical CDR3. V usage is TRBV29-1 and J usage is TRBJ2-5; a possible D gene is TRBD2 (5 bases). The V end was cut by 3 bases, the J end by 5 bases, with 10 bases between. CDR3 length equals 12 residues. Germline V gene sequence: CDR1 SQVTM, CDR2 ANQGSEA. CDR3 in amino acids: CSVDGVSETQYF. The CDR3 DNA reads TGCAGCGTTGACGGGGTTTCGGAGACCCAGTACTTC. Together with reference TRBV29-1 and TRBJ2-5, the CDR3 gives the full variable domain: SAVISQKPSRDICQRGTSLTIQCQVDSQVTMMFWYRQQPGQSLTLIATANQGSEATYESGFVIDKFPISRPNLTFSTLTVSNMSPEDSSIYLCSVDGVSETQYFGPGTRLLVL.

This clone was found a few times. The V gene is TRBV11-2, the J gene TRBJ2-7, with 9 bases fitting TRBD2. This CDR3 comprises 16 residues. Germline V gene lookup returns CDR1 SGHAT and CDR2 FQNNGV. Trimming removed 5 bases from V and 4 bases from J; junction bases left unmatched: 12. CDR3 bases: TGTGCCAGCAGCGGGACTAGCTCGCGGAGGCGGTACGAGCAGTACTTC. Encoded protein: CASSGTSSRRRYEQYF.

The chain uses TRBV28 and TRBJ1-5, with 7 bases identical to TRBD1. The ends lost 4 bases at V and 5 bases at J; junction bases unmatched: 5. CDR3 length: 14 amino acids. The germline V gene has CDR1 MDHEN and CDR2 SYDVKM. CDR3 sequence: CASSSRDSDQPQHF. The DNA for the CDR3 is TGTGCCAGCAGTTCCCGGGACAGTGATCAGCCCCAGCATTTT.

This clone occurred a few times. The CDR3 spells CASSTRQDWNTGELFF. The CDR3 DNA reads TGTGCCAGCAGCACCCGACAGGATTGGAACACCGGGGAGCTGTTTTTT. The V call is TRBV5-6, the J call TRBJ2-2, with D perhaps matching TRBD1 (6 bases). Trimming removed 4 bases from V and 1 base from J, with 14 bases in between. CDR1 SGHDT and CDR2 YYEEEE come from the germline V gene. The CDR3 consists of 16 residues.

This clone was counted only a few times. The chain has TRBV7-9 and TRBJ2-1, with 7 positions matching TRBD2. The germline gives CDR1 SEHNR, CDR2 FQNEAQ (reference sequence). The CDR3 is made up of 16 amino acids. Germline trimming cut 0 bases from V and 0 bases from J; bases unmatched to any gene: 2. CDR3 sequence reads: CASSLARGSSYNEQFF. In DNA, the CDR3 is TGTGCCAGCAGCTTAGCGCGGGGGAGCTCCTACAATGAGCAGTTCTTC.

This clone was observed at least ten times. The rearrangement uses TRBV2 and TRBJ2-3; the match to TRBD2 covers 9 bases. The CDR3 sequence is 15 residues long. CDR1 SNHLY and CDR2 FYNNEI come from the germline V gene. V gave up 7 bases and J gave up 2 bases; unmatched junction bases: 7. The CDR3 bases are TGTGCCAGCATCCCGCTAGCGGGAAACACAGATACGCAGTATTTT. Amino acid sequence: CASIPLAGNTDTQYF.

The rearrangement uses TRBV2 and TRBJ2-7; 7 nucleotides align to TRBD1. Unmatched junction bases numbered 2, after V lost 6 bases and J lost 0 bases. This CDR3 is built from 13 residues. CDR1 is SNHLY, CDR2 FYNNEI, per germline. The CDR3 here is CASRDRSSYEQYV. The CDR3 coding sequence is TGTGCCAGCAGGGACAGGAGCTCCTACGAGCAGTACGTC.

The table lists this clone with a few counts. The chain joins TRBV18 to TRBJ1-4; D is uncertain. Germline CDR1 and CDR2: KGHSH and LQKENI. This CDR3 is 14 amino acids long. Trimming took off 1 base at V and 6 bases at J, with 9 bases between the two ends. In DNA, the CDR3 is TGTGCCAGCTCACCACAGGGCGTGTATGAAAAACTGTTTTTT. The encoded protein is CASSPQGVYEKLFF.

This clone appeared a few times. The V and J genes are TRBV7-8 and TRBJ1-2; D gene unclear. CDR1 and CDR2 (germline): SGHVS, FQNEAQ. The CDR3 spans 13 residues. V shed 3 bases and J shed 3 bases, with 8 bases lying between them. CDR3 in DNA: TGTGCCAGCAGCTTTTTCGGGGACTATGGCTACACCTTC. Translation gives CASSFFGDYGYTF.

The rearrangement uses TRBV7-8 and TRBJ1-5; TRBD1 might be the D (6 bases). This CDR3 is built from 16 residues. Trimming shortened V by 5 bases and J by 1 base, and 15 bases separated the two germline ends. Germline-derived CDR1 and CDR2 are SGHVS and FQNEAQ. The CDR3 protein is CASSPSGGGSNQPQHF. The CDR3 DNA follows: TGTGCCAGCAGCCCCTCCGGGGGCGGGAGCAATCAGCCCCAGCATTTT.

This clone was observed a few times. This sample also contains other DNA sequences that code for the same CDR3. The gene calls are TRBV18 and TRBJ2-5; TRBD2 is a possible D gene (6 bases). Germline V gene data show CDR1 as KGHSH and CDR2 as LQKENI. V dropped 2 bases and J dropped 4 bases, with 8 bases sitting between them. The CDR3 has 13 residues. CDR3 sequence (DNA): TGTGCCAGCTCACCAAGGGGAGGAGAGACCCAGTACTTC. Amino acid sequence: CASSPRGGETQYF.

The chain joins TRBV5-6 to TRBJ2-2; D possibly corresponds to TRBD1 (6 bases). V lost 3 bases to trimming and J lost 3 bases, with 9 bases between them. This CDR3 contains 14 residues. Germline V gene sequence: CDR1 SGHDT, CDR2 YYEEEE. The CDR3 DNA follows: TGTGCCAGCAGCTCGAACAGGGACACCGGGGAGCTGTTTTTT. It yields the protein CASSSNRDTGELFF.

The chain combines TRBV13 with TRBJ1-2; maybe TRBD1 (6 bases). This CDR3 has 16 amino acids. The germline CDR1 and CDR2 sequences are PRHDT and FYEKMQ (reference sequence). V was pared by 4 bases and J by 13 bases, with 28 bases between. The CDR3 region has the DNA TGTGCCAGCAGCTCAGCAACCCTCCTGGGGGCTAGCCCTCTCACCTTC. Its translation: CASSSATLLGASPLTF.

This chain links TRBV4-2 with TRBJ1-3; no clear D gene. Germline V CDR1 and CDR2: LGHNA, YNFKEQ. V was pared by 0 bases and J by 3 bases, with 9 bases between. The CDR3 covers 15 residues. Here the CDR3 reads CASSQEQGNGNTIYF. In DNA, the CDR3 is TGTGCCAGCAGCCAAGAACAAGGGAATGGAAACACCATATATTTT.

This rearrangement joins TRBV9 to TRBJ1-4, with D tentatively TRBD1 (6 bases). CDR1 is SGDLS, CDR2 YYNGEE, per germline. V was cut by 0 bases and J by 8 bases, with 14 bases left in between. This CDR3 region has 15 residues. CDR3 sequence (DNA): TGTGCCAGCAGCGTAGGGGGGGCTCAGGGAGAAAAACTGTTTTTT. As protein: CASSVGGAQGEKLFF.

V usage is TRBV15 and J usage is TRBJ2-5, with TRBD2 identical over 7 bases. The trim removed 1 base at V and 5 bases at J, leaving 4 bases unmatched. Germline CDR1 and CDR2: LNHNV and YYDKDF (reference sequence). This CDR3 is built from 14 residues. CDR3 coding DNA: TGTGCCACCAGCAGAGCTGGGGGAGGGGAGACCCAGTACTTC. It encodes CATSRAGGGETQYF.

V is TRBV7-9 and J is TRBJ2-1; D gene unclear. The V end lost 5 bases, the J end lost 7 bases, and 6 bases lay between the germline ends. Germline-derived CDR1 and CDR2 are SEHNR and FQNEAQ (reference sequence). This CDR3 has 11 amino acids. This chain's CDR3 is CASSQGNEQFF. The DNA for the CDR3 is TGTGCCAGCAGCCAAGGGAATGAGCAGTTCTTC.

The chain carries TRBV9 and TRBJ2-6, with 7 nucleotides matching TRBD1. The CDR3 is made up of 18 amino acids. V lost 3 bases to trimming and J lost 0 bases; unmatched junction nucleotides: 9. CDR1 and CDR2 from the germline V gene are SGDLS and YYNGEE. The CDR3 coding sequence is TGTGCCAGCAGCGACAGGGGCCTCACCAGCTCTGGGGCCAACGTCCTGACTTTC. Amino acid sequence: CASSDRGLTSSGANVLTF.

The genes are TRBV27 and TRBJ1-4; unclear D gene. The CDR3 spans 11 residues. Germline CDR1 is MNHEY and CDR2 is SMNVEV (reference sequence). The V end lost 6 bases, the J end lost 4 bases, and 3 bases lay between the germline ends. The CDR3 loop is CASRRNEKLFF. Written as DNA, the CDR3 is TGTGCCAGCAGGCGTAATGAAAAACTGTTTTTT.

The chain carries TRBV4-2 and TRBJ2-2, with 10 bases aligning to TRBD2. Germline V gene lookup returns CDR1 LGHNA and CDR2 YNFKEQ. V was pared by 4 bases and J by 7 bases, with 6 bases of the junction left unmatched. This CDR3 contains 15 residues. Written as DNA, the CDR3 is TGTGCCAGCAGCCGGACTAGCGGTCAGGTCGGGGAGCTGTTTTTT. It encodes CASSRTSGQVGELFF.

This rearrangement joins TRBV23-1 to TRBJ1-2, with D tentatively TRBD1 (5 bases). TRBV23-1 carries the ORF label, with uncertain function. The CDR3 is 14 amino acids. Deletions cut 3 bases from V and 8 bases from J, with 16 bases between. The chain's CDR3 is CASSQTDLTKGYTF. CDR3 bases: TGCGCCAGCAGTCAGACAGATCTTACTAAAGGCTACACCTTC.

This clone was detected a few times. The rearrangement links TRBV27 to TRBJ1-6; D is ambiguous. Per germline, CDR1 MNHEY and CDR2 SMNVEV (reference sequence). CDR3 length: 14 amino acids. Between the trimmed V and J ends, which lost 3 bases and 6 bases, there was a span of 9 bases. CDR3 residues: CASSFQNSNSPLHF. Written as DNA, the CDR3 is TGTGCCAGCAGTTTTCAGAACAGTAATTCACCCCTCCACTTT.